These 27 T cell receptor beta chains were all obtained from the same sample, sequenced in a study (dated by TCRdb to between 2015 and 2016). Receptor amplification or capture employed RT-PCR. Sequencing instrument: Illumina MiSeq. Clones were called with MiXCR by TCRdb after fastp trimmed the public reads at Q25, and only in-frame beta chains were retained. Each CDR3 protein gets just one entry, which takes the most common genes and DNA from the rows behind it. The sample data list about 680,000 distinct CDR3 sequences, and 13% to 15% of these were observed just once. The ten largest clones take up roughly 3.9% of the sample. The specimen sequenced was memory CD4+ T cells from blood. All receptors derive from a female donor in good health, serving as a healthy control.

The genes are TRBV5-1 and TRBJ1-5; D unclear. Germline CDR1 is SGHRS and CDR2 is YFSETQ. This CDR3 comprises 13 residues. The V end was cut by 2 bases, the J end by 5 bases, with 8 bases between. DNA of the CDR3: TGCGCCAGCAGCTTCGGCACCGATCAGCCCCAGCATTTT. It translates to CASSFGTDQPQHF. Filled out from reference TRBV5-1 and TRBJ1-5, the complete variable domain reads KAGVTQTPRYLIKTRGQQVTLSCSPISGHRSVSWYQQTPGQGLQFLFEYFSETQRNKGNFPGRFSGRQFSNSRSEMNVSTLELGDSALYLCASSFGTDQPQHFGDGTRLSIL.

This clonotype was detected only a few times. The chain couples TRBV9 to TRBJ2-3, with 12 bases lining up with TRBD2. Losses at the gene ends were 3 bases for V and 2 bases for J; bases not matched to a gene: 7. The CDR3 has 17 amino acids. Germline V gene lookup returns CDR1 SGDLS and CDR2 YYNGEE. CDR3 bases: TGTGCCAGCAGCGCCGCCTGGACTAGCGGGGACACAGATACGCAGTATTTT. Translated, it gives CASSAAWTSGDTDTQYF.

This clonotype has just a few counts. The chain combines TRBV18 with TRBJ1-2; 7 positions match TRBD1. Germline V gene lookup returns CDR1 KGHSH and CDR2 LQKENI. V lost 0 bases and J lost 2; bases outside the gene matches: 3. The CDR3 runs 15 residues. CDR3 loop: CASSPPGQSNYGYTF. CDR3 DNA: TGTGCCAGCTCACCACCGGGACAGTCCAACTATGGCTACACCTTC.

In this sample, this clonotype turned up many times. The genes are TRBV20-1 and TRBJ2-5; D may be TRBD2 (6 bases). Trimming removed 5 bases at V and 0 bases at J, with 10 bases between. This CDR3 is 13 amino acids long. Per the germline V gene, CDR1 is DFQATT and CDR2 is SNEGSKA (reference sequence). The CDR3 region is CSAQDYYQETQYF. In nucleotides, the CDR3 is TGCAGTGCTCAGGACTATTACCAAGAGACCCAGTACTTC.

V is TRBV19 and J is TRBJ2-5, with D unresolved. Germline assignment: CDR1 LNHDA and CDR2 SQIVND (reference sequence). The CDR3 has 13 amino acids. The V and J ends lost 5 bases and 5 bases respectively, with 12 bases between them. The CDR3 spells CASSSIVRETQYF. DNA of the CDR3: TGTGCCAGTAGTTCCATAGTACGCGAGACCCAGTACTTC.

The chain recombines TRBV11-2 with TRBJ2-7; TRBD1 matches 8 bases. Trimming at V came to 5 bases and at J to 7 bases, leaving 10 bases not matched to a gene. The length of the CDR3 is 14 residues. Germline loops: CDR1 SGHAT, CDR2 FQNNGV. The DNA for the CDR3 is TGTGCCAGCAGCCCGGGACAGGTGAGAACGGAGCAGTACTTC. As protein: CASSPGQVRTEQYF. The complete variable domain, with remaining parts taken from reference TRBV11-2 and TRBJ2-7, reads EAGVAQSPRYKIIEKRQSVAFWCNPISGHATLYWYQQILGQGPKLLIQFQNNGVVDDSQLPKDRFSAERLKGVDSTLKIQPAKLEDSAVYLCASSPGQVRTEQYFGPGTRLTVT.

Ten or more counts support this clonotype. V and J are TRBV20-1 and TRBJ2-1; no definite D call. Looked up from germline, CDR1 is DFQATT and CDR2 is SNEGSKA (reference sequence). This CDR3 is built from 11 residues. V lost 0 bases and J lost 11, with 8 bases in between. For the CDR3, the DNA is TGCAGTGCTAGAGATCAGACACAGCAGTTCTTC. Its translation is CSARDQTQQFF.

This clonotype was seen ten or more times. The chain is built from TRBV6-5 and TRBJ2-3, with TRBD2 identical over 8 bases. Germline CDR1 and CDR2: MNHEY and SVGAGI. This CDR3 spans 14 amino acids. J gave up 5 bases and V 9 bases, and 10 bases lay outside the gene matches. The CDR3 loop is CASQKAGVGDTQYF. The CDR3 DNA reads as TGTGCCAGTCAGAAAGCGGGAGTCGGAGATACGCAGTATTTT.

In its sample, this clonotype was seen many times. The V gene is TRBV6-5, the J gene TRBJ2-7; 11 nucleotides agree with TRBD1. With 0 bases clipped from V and 6 bases from J, the junction kept 4 bases outside the gene matches. The V gene's germline CDR1 is MNHEY and CDR2 SVGAGI. This CDR3 comprises 15 residues. In nucleotides, the CDR3 is TGTGCCAGCAGTTACTCGGGACAGGGGGTATTCGAGCAGTACTTC. It specifies CASSYSGQGVFEQYF.

At least ten counts were recorded for this clonotype. This chain links TRBV15 with TRBJ1-2, with D possibly being TRBD1 (5 bases). CDR3 size: 15 residues. CDR1 LNHNV and CDR2 YYDKDF come from the germline V gene (reference sequence). V was pared by 4 bases and J by 4 bases, with 16 bases between. The CDR3 DNA follows: TGTGCCACCAGCAATGACAGAACGCTCGCCTATGGCTACACCTTC. Translating gives CATSNDRTLAYGYTF.

The V and J genes are TRBV12-3 or TRBV12-4 and TRBJ2-3; TRBD1 aligns across 7 bases. Trimming at V came to 6 bases and at J to 1 base, leaving 4 bases not matched to a gene. The CDR3 runs 14 residues. The CDR3 loop is CASRPGTGTDTQYF. CDR3 in DNA: TGTGCCAGCAGGCCTGGGACAGGCACAGATACGCAGTATTTT.

This clonotype occurred many times. The rearrangement uses TRBV29-1 and TRBJ1-1; tentative D call: TRBD1 (6 bases). The length of the CDR3 is 13 residues. In germline, CDR1 is SQVTM, CDR2 ANQGSEA. The germline V and J ends were trimmed by 5 bases and 1 base, with 11 bases remaining between them. As DNA, the CDR3 is TGCAGCGTTACCCAGGGGACGAACACTGAAGCTTTCTTT. Residues: CSVTQGTNTEAFF.

This clonotype was recorded at least ten times. The J gene is TRBJ2-7, the V gene TRBV7-2; D ambiguous. The CDR3 is made up of 13 amino acids. Germline V gives CDR1 SGHTA, CDR2 FQGNSA. V shed 1 base and J shed 2 bases, with 6 bases lying between them. The chain's CDR3 is CASSLDPAYEQYF. DNA of the CDR3: TGTGCCAGCAGCTTAGACCCGGCCTACGAGCAGTACTTC.

This clonotype has just a few counts. Here the CDR3 reads CASKSPLMVSASGKITDTQYF. CDR3 bases: TGTGCCAGCAAATCTCCATTGATGGTGTCGGCTAGCGGGAAGATAACAGATACGCAGTATTTT. The chain is built from TRBV28 and TRBJ2-3, with 9 nucleotides matching TRBD2. CDR1 and CDR2 (germline): MDHEN, SYDVKM. V gave up 7 bases and J gave up 3 bases; unmatched junction bases: 26. The CDR3 extends over 21 amino acids.

This clonotype has a count of ten or more. The chain's CDR3 is CASSISGRPETQYF. In DNA, the CDR3 is TGTGCCAGCAGTATTAGCGGACGTCCAGAGACCCAGTACTTC. The chain joins TRBV12-3 or TRBV12-4 to TRBJ2-5, with TRBD2 as a possible D gene (6 bases). CDR3 size: 14 residues. Trimming pared 5 bases from V and 4 bases from J, leaving 14 bases between.

The sample holds a few counts of this clonotype. The chain employs TRBV20-1 and TRBJ1-2, with D perhaps TRBD1 (6 bases). The V end was cut by 0 bases, the J end by 3 bases, with 8 bases between. This CDR3 spans 13 amino acids. Germline V CDR1 and CDR2: DFQATT, SNEGSKA (reference sequence). This CDR3 reads CSAREGADYGYTF. Here the CDR3 DNA reads TGCAGTGCTAGAGAGGGGGCCGACTATGGCTACACCTTC.

This clonotype appeared many times. The V and J genes are TRBV5-6 and TRBJ2-1, with 8 bases aligning to TRBD2. The ends lost 6 bases at V and 0 bases at J; junction bases unmatched: 5. In germline, CDR1 is SGHDT, CDR2 YYEEEE. This CDR3 is 15 amino acids long. The CDR3 loop reads CASNVAGNSYNEQFF. In nucleotides, the CDR3 is TGTGCCAGCAACGTAGCGGGGAACTCCTACAATGAGCAGTTCTTC.

The CDR3 region has the DNA TGTGCCTGGAGTACAGCGGGGGTTGCAGATACGCAGTATTTT. Translation: CAWSTAGVADTQYF. V and J are TRBV30 and TRBJ2-3, with 8 bases matching TRBD2. The germline V gene encodes CDR1 GTSNPN and CDR2 SVGIG (reference sequence). The J segment lost 4 bases and the V segment lost 2 bases, leaving 5 bases of the junction unmatched. This CDR3 has 14 residues.

The chain recombines TRBV27 with TRBJ2-7; the D gene is possibly TRBD2 (6 bases). Germline V gene data show CDR1 as MNHEY and CDR2 as SMNVEV (reference sequence). The germline V and J ends were trimmed by 0 bases and 0 bases, with 12 bases remaining between them. The CDR3 is 16 amino acids. This CDR3 reads CASSLSIADSSYEQYF. Written as DNA, the CDR3 is TGTGCCAGCAGTTTATCAATAGCGGATAGCTCCTACGAGCAGTACTTC.

This clonotype was detected a few times. As DNA, the CDR3 is TGTGCCAGTAGTACCAACAGGGGTAGAGATACGCAGTATTTT. This translates into CASSTNRGRDTQYF. The chain uses TRBV19 and TRBJ2-3, with 7 bases identical to TRBD1. Germline V gene lookup returns CDR1 LNHDA and CDR2 SQIVND (reference sequence). V lost 4 bases and J lost 5; bases outside the gene matches: 6. The CDR3 is 14 residues long.

This clonotype was counted only a few times. The chain links TRBV20-1 to TRBJ2-5; 9 nucleotides match TRBD2. Germline lookup yields CDR1 DFQATT and CDR2 SNEGSKA (reference sequence). The CDR3 sequence is 14 residues long. V dropped 6 bases and J dropped 5; count of bases not matched to a gene: 10. Written as DNA, the CDR3 is TGCAGTGCCTCCCGCGGGGGGGCCTGGGAGACCCAGTACTTC. It yields the protein CSASRGGAWETQYF.

This clonotype was recorded once. J is TRBJ2-1 and V is TRBV5-4; 9 bases match TRBD1. This CDR3 has 16 amino acids. In germline, CDR1 is SGHNT, CDR2 YYREEE (reference sequence). Losses at the gene ends were 4 bases for V and 6 bases for J; bases not matched to a gene: 11. The CDR3 reads CASSPGGGQGFNEQFF. In DNA, the CDR3 is TGTGCCAGCAGCCCTGGCGGGGGACAGGGATTCAATGAGCAGTTCTTC. The full variable domain, rest sourced from reference TRBV5-4 and TRBJ2-1, is ETGVTQSPTHLIKTRGQQVTLRCSSQSGHNTVSWYQQALGQGPQFIFQYYREEENGRGNFPPRFSGLQFPNYSSELNVNALELDDSALYLCASSPGGGQGFNEQFFGPGTRLTVL.

The V call is TRBV11-2, the J call TRBJ2-1, with 7 bases identical to TRBD1. CDR1 is SGHAT and CDR2 is FQNNGV in the germline V gene. V was pared by 7 bases and J by 4 bases, with 10 bases of the junction left unmatched. The CDR3 loop spans 15 amino acids. The chain's CDR3 is CASTRDRAGYNEQFF. Here the CDR3 DNA reads TGTGCCAGCACCCGAGACAGGGCGGGTTACAATGAGCAGTTCTTC.

This rearrangement joins TRBV20-1 to TRBJ1-1; D ambiguous. Looked up from germline, CDR1 is DFQATT and CDR2 is SNEGSKA (reference sequence). The CDR3 totals 16 residues. Between the trimmed V and J ends, which lost 0 bases and 1 base, there was a span of 15 bases. The chain's CDR3 is CSARDRARVWNTEAFF. As DNA, the CDR3 is TGCAGTGCTAGAGATCGGGCAAGGGTGTGGAACACTGAAGCTTTCTTT.

This clonotype occurred many times. V usage is TRBV5-1 and J usage is TRBJ2-1; D is undetermined. Trimming stripped 3 bases from V and 0 bases from J, with 10 bases between. Per germline, CDR1 SGHRS and CDR2 YFSETQ. CDR3 length: 15 amino acids. In DNA form, the CDR3 reads TGCGCCAGCAGCTCATCTTGGAGCTCCTACAATGAGCAGTTCTTC. Its translation is CASSSSWSSYNEQFF. The whole variable domain, filled in from reference TRBV5-1 and TRBJ2-1, reads KAGVTQTPRYLIKTRGQQVTLSCSPISGHRSVSWYQQTPGQGLQFLFEYFSETQRNKGNFPGRFSGRQFSNSRSEMNVSTLELGDSALYLCASSSSWSSYNEQFFGPGTRLTVL.

This clonotype has a single count. V gene TRBV12-3 or TRBV12-4 combines with J gene TRBJ1-3; TRBD1 matches at 7 bases. Germline trimming cut 5 bases from V and 2 bases from J; bases unmatched to any gene: 6. The CDR3 is 15 residues long. In DNA form, the CDR3 reads TGTGCCAGCAGTCCACAGGGGTTTGCTGGAAACACCATATATTTT. This codes for CASSPQGFAGNTIYF.

At least ten counts were recorded for this clonotype. This chain uses TRBV5-1 with TRBJ2-7; D might be TRBD2 (5 bases). Germline CDR1 SGHRS, CDR2 YFSETQ. V was pared by 5 bases and J by 2 bases, with 17 bases between. CDR3 length: 15 amino acids. CDR3 DNA: TGCGCCAGCAGTCTGGCCCTAGCTGCAACCTACGAGCAGTACTTC. This codes for CASSLALAATYEQYF.